The clone carrying this T cell receptor beta chain was found many times. Its matching antigen is unknown. The sample comes from a study of CD8 T cells in ankylosing spondylitis. Findings of the study overall: One TCR beta motif, made up of roughly 8 highly homologous variants, appeared characteristic of ankylosing spondylitis blood. The study looked at matched synovial fluid samples from ankylosing spondylitis patients. Disease-linked clones were reported to be significantly enriched there. Researchers report that disease-linked clones proved CD8+ and relatively rare in peripheral blood.

Making use of molecular barcodes, quantitative 5'-RACE generated TCR beta libraries. Each CDR3 protein gets one entry after TCRdb re-called the 5' RACE reads with MiXCR. The sample has roughly 86,000 distinct CDR3 sequences, about 9% seen once. Germline-derived CDR1 and CDR2 are DFQATT and SNEGSKA (reference sequence). The CDR3 covers 16 residues. Trimming removed 5 bases from V and 4 bases from J; junction bases left unmatched: 14. The chain carries TRBV20-1 and TRBJ1-2, with TRBD1 matching over 9 bases. The TCR comes from a male donor with ankylosing spondylitis or in good health (not recorded which). The sequencing input was blood, either unsorted or a sorted T cell fraction (not recorded which). The CDR3 spells CSAGPLGTGMGYGYTF. The CDR3 bases are TGCAGTGCTGGCCCCCTTGGGACAGGGATGGGCTATGGCTACACCTTC.